This T cell receptor beta chain came from a study of control samples from healthy donors and cancer patients. Profiling relied on immunoSEQ multiplex PCR, and the TCRdb table lists in-frame clones only, not all of them. The data contain about 86,000 clones, more than 85% of them singletons. The sample comprised blood. This sequence was found in a woman between 25 and 40 years old in good health.

Written as DNA, the CDR3 is TGCGCCAGCAGCCAAGAAGGCAGGGGAGGCGAAAAACTGTTTTTT. Translated, it gives CASSQEGRGGEKLFF. The chain uses TRBV4-1 and TRBJ1-4, with D tentatively TRBD1 (6 bases). The germline V gene has CDR1 MGHRA and CDR2 YSYEKL. Trimming left V 0 bases short and J 8 bases short, with 13 bases between. The length of the CDR3 is 15 residues.